The 24 T cell receptor beta chains given below trace back to one sample, sequenced in a study of control samples from healthy donors and cancer patients. Using immunoSEQ multiplex PCR, the repertoire was profiled, and TCRdb retains in-frame clones only, with some absent. The sample includes some 120,000 clones, 85% to 90% of them seen just once. Specimen: PBMCs. These receptors were collected from a woman between 50 and 59 years old with colorectal cancer.

This chain links TRBV6-1 with TRBJ2-7; possibly TRBD1 for D (7 bases). The germline V and J ends were trimmed by 2 bases and 4 bases, with 30 bases remaining between them. Germline-derived CDR1 and CDR2 are MNHNS and SASEGT. CDR3 length equals 20 residues. In nucleotides, the CDR3 is TGTGCCAGCAGTGAACTCCGACGGGTCAGGGGGGTAGAGGTCGGATACGAGCAGTACTTC. Its protein product is CASSELRRVRGVEVGYEQYF.

This chain joins TRBV5-1 and TRBJ2-7, with TRBD2 identical over 8 bases. Germline V gene lookup returns CDR1 SGHRS and CDR2 YFSETQ. The V segment lost 7 bases and the J segment 0 bases; nucleotides outside the gene matches: 6. The CDR3 is 14 amino acids. CDR3: CASRGGGYSYEQYF. The CDR3 bases are TGCGCCAGCCGGGGGGGCGGCTACTCCTACGAGCAGTACTTC.

V usage is TRBV30 and J usage is TRBJ2-2, with TRBD2 matching over 12 bases. CDR1 GTSNPN and CDR2 SVGIG come from the germline V gene (reference sequence). V was pared by 0 bases and J by 5 bases, with 10 bases of the junction left unmatched. The CDR3 is made up of 18 amino acids. CDR3 protein: CAWSVSPPSGRATGELFF. The CDR3 nucleotides are TGTGCCTGGAGTGTTTCTCCTCCTAGCGGGAGGGCAACCGGGGAGCTGTTTTTT.

This chain links TRBV29-1 with TRBJ2-3; 10 bases line up with TRBD2. This CDR3 spans 12 amino acids. V shed 6 bases, J shed 4 bases, and the junction held 1 base outside the gene matches. Germline values: CDR1 SQVTM, CDR2 ANQGSEA. CDR3 residues: CSVLAGADTQYF. CDR3 DNA: TGCAGCGTCCTAGCGGGAGCAGATACGCAGTATTTT.

The J gene is TRBJ1-2, the V gene TRBV10-3; D is undetermined. Germline loops: CDR1 ENHRY, CDR2 SYGVKD. The germline V and J ends were trimmed by 3 bases and 4 bases, with 9 bases remaining between them. CDR3 size: 13 residues. The DNA of the CDR3 is TGTGCCATCAGTGATCGGAGTCCCTATGGCTACACCTTC. Amino acids: CAISDRSPYGYTF.

The chain couples TRBV5-1 to TRBJ2-3; 9 nucleotides match TRBD2. The length of the CDR3 is 15 residues. Germline V gene lookup returns CDR1 SGHRS and CDR2 YFSETQ. Trimming took 4 bases from V and 1 from J; bases not matched to a gene: 4. The DNA for the CDR3 is TGCGCCAGCAGCACAGCGGGAGGTGGCACAGATACGCAGTATTTT. It yields the protein CASSTAGGGTDTQYF. Supplemented by reference TRBV5-1 and TRBJ2-3, the full variable domain reads KAGVTQTPRYLIKTRGQQVTLSCSPISGHRSVSWYQQTPGQGLQFLFEYFSETQRNKGNFPGRFSGRQFSNSRSEMNVSTLELGDSALYLCASSTAGGGTDTQYFGPGTRLTVL.

The CDR3 coding sequence is TGCGCCAGCAGCTTGGCACCGGGACTAGCGGGAGGGCCCAGGGACAATGAGCAGTTCTTC. It encodes CASSLAPGLAGGPRDNEQFF. The chain is built from TRBV5-1 and TRBJ2-1, with 16 positions matching TRBD2. The CDR3 loop spans 20 amino acids. CDR1 SGHRS and CDR2 YFSETQ come from the germline V gene. The V and J ends lost 0 bases and 5 bases, in that order; junction bases with no gene match: 11.

The genes are TRBV11-1 and TRBJ1-4; D uncertain. This CDR3 region has 11 residues. Germline assignment: CDR1 SGHAT and CDR2 FQDESV (reference sequence). V was cut by 6 bases and J by 12 bases, with 11 bases left in between. This CDR3 reads CASSLDGQLFF. The CDR3 nucleotides read TGTGCCAGCAGTCTGGACGGTCAACTGTTTTTT.

V gene TRBV6-5 combines with J gene TRBJ2-7; no clear D. The ends were cut back, 6 bases at V and 3 bases at J, with 9 bases in the middle. Germline CDR1 MNHEY, CDR2 SVGAGI. The CDR3 extends over 12 amino acids. The CDR3 is CASSPRGYEQYF. The CDR3 nucleotides read TGTGCCAGCAGCCCCAGAGGCTACGAGCAGTACTTC.

This clone occurred a few times. Mismatch with germline at one junction end may stem from a read error. The chain recombines TRBV27 with TRBJ2-3, with 7 nucleotides matching TRBD1. The CDR3 consists of 13 residues. Germline V gives CDR1 MNHEY, CDR2 SMNVEV (reference sequence). CDR3 in DNA: TGTGCCAGCAGTCAACTGACAGGGTCTGTTGGGCATTTT. It codes for CASSQLTGSVGHF.

The chain has TRBV10-1 and TRBJ1-5; tentative D call: TRBD1 (6 bases). V was pared by 6 bases and J by 9 bases, with 24 bases between. CDR1 is WNHNN, CDR2 SYGVQD, per germline (reference sequence). This CDR3 is built from 16 residues. The CDR3 protein is CASSEPTGPDLAPQHF. As DNA, the CDR3 is TGCGCCAGCAGCGAACCGACAGGTCCGGACTTGGCGCCCCAGCATTTT.

The rearrangement links TRBV18 to TRBJ2-5; perhaps TRBD1 as D (5 bases). This CDR3 spans 16 amino acids. Trimming shortened V by 3 bases and J by 4 bases, and 18 bases separated the two germline ends. Germline-derived CDR1 and CDR2 are KGHSH and LQKENI. CDR3 sequence (DNA): TGTGCCAGCTCACCGGGCAGGGTCGGCCCCTTAGAGACCCAGTACTTC. Protein: CASSPGRVGPLETQYF.

The chain links TRBV5-1 to TRBJ2-5; 10 bases map to TRBD1. V shed 3 bases and J 0 bases; nucleotides not matched to a gene: 2. The V gene's germline CDR1 is SGHRS and CDR2 YFSETQ. The CDR3 loop spans 15 amino acids. This CDR3 is CASSSTGGHQETQYF. The CDR3 DNA sequence: TGCGCCAGCAGCTCGACAGGGGGCCACCAAGAGACCCAGTACTTC.

This chain connects TRBV2 to TRBJ2-3, with a possible D match to TRBD2 (6 bases). This CDR3 is 15 amino acids long. From germline, CDR1 is SNHLY and CDR2 FYNNEI. Trimming pared 7 bases from V and 0 bases from J, leaving 14 bases between. CDR3 amino acids: CASTGGRDSTDTQYF. Here the CDR3 DNA reads TGTGCCAGCACTGGTGGGCGGGATAGCACAGATACGCAGTATTTT.

The chain carries TRBV7-2 and TRBJ2-2; 8 nucleotides match TRBD1. The length of the CDR3 is 15 residues. Germline loops: CDR1 SGHTA, CDR2 FQGNSA. V shed 5 bases, J shed 4 bases, and the junction held 6 bases outside the gene matches. CDR3 loop: CASSLGQVITGELFF. The CDR3 DNA follows: TGTGCCAGCAGCCTGGGACAGGTGATCACCGGGGAGCTGTTTTTT.

V is TRBV5-1 and J is TRBJ2-7, with D maybe TRBD2 (6 bases). Germline values: CDR1 SGHRS, CDR2 YFSETQ. Trimming pared 0 bases from V and 2 bases from J, leaving 18 bases between. The CDR3 totals 17 residues. This CDR3 is CASSLEGLRTRAYEQYF. CDR3 coding DNA: TGCGCCAGCAGCTTGGAGGGACTCCGGACCAGGGCCTACGAGCAGTACTTC.

The gene calls are TRBV2 and TRBJ2-5, with TRBD1 matching 7 bases. The germline CDR1 and CDR2 sequences are SNHLY and FYNNEI. The CDR3 has 14 amino acids. Germline trimming cut 8 bases from V and 1 base from J; bases unmatched to any gene: 7. The CDR3 sequence: CASGQAGGQETQYF. Here the CDR3 DNA reads TGTGCCAGCGGCCAGGCAGGGGGCCAAGAGACCCAGTACTTC.

The J gene is TRBJ1-2, the V gene TRBV5-4; D unresolved. Between the trimmed V and J ends, which lost 4 bases and 8 bases, there was a span of 18 bases. This CDR3 region has 14 residues. Germline CDR1 reads SGHNT; CDR2 reads YYREEE (reference sequence). CDR3 sequence reads: CASSDLGRGKGYTF. DNA of the CDR3: TGTGCCAGCAGCGATCTAGGGCGGGGTAAAGGCTACACCTTC.

The CDR3 sequence: CASKESYYEQYF. The CDR3 DNA is TGTGCCAGCAAGGAGTCCTACTACGAGCAGTACTTC. J is TRBJ2-7 and V is TRBV2; the D is unclear. Germline CDR1 is SNHLY and CDR2 is FYNNEI. The CDR3 is 12 residues long. Between the trimmed V and J ends, which lost 7 bases and 3 bases, there was a span of 10 bases.

V is TRBV7-2 and J is TRBJ2-1; tentatively, D is TRBD1 or TRBD2 (5 bases each). This CDR3 has 16 amino acids. Germline V gene lookup returns CDR1 SGHTA and CDR2 FQGNSA. V was pared by 1 base and J by 15 bases, with 25 bases between. The CDR3 sequence: CASSLGSRSQNGGLFF. As DNA, the CDR3 is TGTGCCAGCAGCTTAGGTTCTCGCAGCCAGAATGGGGGATTGTTCTTC. The full variable domain, with the rest looked up from reference TRBV7-2 and TRBJ2-1, is GAGVSQSPSNKVTEKGKDVELRCDPISGHTALYWYRQSLGQGLEFLIYFQGNSAPDKSGLPSDRFSAERTGGSVSTLTIQRTQQEDSAVYLCASSLGSRSQNGGLFFGPGTRLTVL.

This clone was recorded once. J is TRBJ1-2 and V is TRBV5-6; D might be TRBD1 (5 bases). Germline CDR1 and CDR2: SGHDT and YYEEEE. Trimming took off 4 bases at V and 1 base at J, with 14 bases between the two ends. The CDR3 loop spans 15 amino acids. The CDR3 loop reads CASSPRRQNNYGYTF. The DNA of the CDR3 is TGTGCCAGCAGCCCGCGCCGACAGAATAACTATGGCTACACCTTC.

V is TRBV2 and J is TRBJ1-2; 8 nucleotides line up with TRBD1. The germline V gene encodes CDR1 SNHLY and CDR2 FYNNEI. The J segment lost 7 bases and the V segment lost 6 bases, leaving 7 bases of the junction unmatched. CDR3 length: 13 amino acids. The CDR3: CASSKDRGSGYTF. The DNA for the CDR3 is TGTGCCAGCAGCAAAGACAGGGGTAGTGGCTACACCTTC.

The table lists this clone with a count of one. The chain links TRBV13 to TRBJ1-5; D gene ambiguous. The germline gives CDR1 PRHDT, CDR2 FYEKMQ (reference sequence). With 2 bases removed from V and 7 bases from J, the gap between germline ends came to 15 bases. This CDR3 spans 15 amino acids. CDR3 nucleotide sequence: TGTGCCAGCAGCTTATCCACCAGAGGTGGGCAGCCCCAGCATTTT. Amino acid sequence: CASSLSTRGGQPQHF.

The gene calls are TRBV4-1 and TRBJ2-1; the D gene is possibly TRBD2 (5 bases). In germline, CDR1 is MGHRA, CDR2 YSYEKL. There are 12 residues in the CDR3. V was trimmed by 4 bases and J by 4 bases, leaving 5 bases between them. CDR3 DNA: TGCGCCAGCAGCCGGGAGTACAATGAGCAGTTCTTC. Protein: CASSREYNEQFF.